This T cell receptor (beta chain) appears in the sequencing data of a study of shared clonotypes between healthy human individuals. Original data processing: Filtering differed since immunoSEQ provided only junctions, with no quality scores. Profiled with immunoSEQ multiplex PCR; TCRdb holds only in-frame clones, not every one. Clonal size and the V and J genes are those of that table, whereas D and trimming came from the DNA. The data contain 1 million to 1.3 million clones, more than 75% of them singletons. Whole-study findings and limits: Memory subsets generally showed lower estimated richness than naive subsets.

A split of CD4+ cells into CD45RA+ naive and CD45RA-negative memory subsets was performed. Notes on this clone: Its antigen is as yet unknown.

The CDR3 has 13 residues. The germline V and J ends were trimmed by 4 bases and 11 bases, with 15 bases remaining between them. Germline values: CDR1 MDHEN, CDR2 SYDVKM. The chain couples TRBV28 to TRBJ1-5; D may be TRBD1 (5 bases). Sequencing was done on a sample of memory CD4+ T cells from PBMCs. Subset noted: CD45RA-negative fraction. The source of this sequence is a man younger than 35 in good health. Some clones in this sample may be carry-over from other donors' samples. Written as DNA, the CDR3 is TGTGCCAGCAGTTCGGGTCGACCGGGGGCCCAGCATTTT. Translation gives CASSSGRPGAQHF. Complete variable domain (other parts from reference TRBV28 and TRBJ1-5): DVKVTQSSRYLVKRTGEKVFLECVQDMDHENMFWYRQDPGLGLRLIYFSYDVKMKEKGDIPEGYSVSREKKERFSLILESASTNQTSMYLCASSSGRPGAQHFGDGTRLSIL.